This T cell receptor beta chain was documented in a study of blood T cell repertoires in COVID-19. The CDR3 totals 19 residues. The germline V gene encodes CDR1 SGDLS and CDR2 YYNGEE. With V trimmed by 0 bases and J by 2 bases, 14 bases remained unmatched. In the authors' methods: Nucleated cell counts were estimated from reference gene primer amplification. Here immunoSEQ multiplex PCR was the method, and the copy in TCRdb shows in-frame clones only, minus some. That table supplies the V and J calls and clone size; D and trimming were determined from the DNA. This sample carries about 200,000 clones, 82% of them seen once, and the ten largest clones take approximately 7.6%.

Material for sequencing was peripheral blood. The V gene is TRBV9, the J gene TRBJ2-7; 10 nucleotides align to TRBD2. The clonotype originates from a woman older than 75 with COVID-19, enrolled during active disease. CDR3 loop: CASSVGSGTLAGKTYEQYF. CDR3 DNA sequence: TGTGCCAGCAGCGTAGGGAGCGGTACACTAGCGGGGAAAACCTACGAGCAGTACTTC.